The 16 T cell receptor beta chains below were found in one sample sequenced in a study of shared clonotypes between healthy human individuals. The repertoire was sequenced with immunoSEQ multiplex PCR; TCRdb's copy has only in-frame clones and lacks some. The sample records roughly 650,000 clones, roughly 96% being singletons. Only CD45RO-negative cells positively selected for CCR7 counted as naive CD8 cells, so terminally differentiated effector memory CD45RA+ cells were excluded. The sequencing input was naive CD8+ T cells sorted from blood. The receptors here all came from a young woman in good health.

The chain couples TRBV5-5 to TRBJ1-1, with 9 bases fitting TRBD1. The V gene end was trimmed by 3 bases and the J gene end by 0 bases; junction bases not matched to a gene: 9. Germline loops: CDR1 SGHKS, CDR2 YYEKEE (reference sequence). The CDR3 totals 17 residues. The CDR3 is CASSYRDRVLLNTEAFF. CDR3 DNA sequence: TGTGCCAGCAGCTACCGGGACAGGGTTCTCCTGAACACTGAAGCTTTCTTT.

The rearrangement links TRBV4-1 to TRBJ1-5; a possible D gene is TRBD1 (6 bases). The CDR3 loop spans 13 amino acids. From germline, CDR1 is MGHRA and CDR2 YSYEKL. V lost 4 bases and J lost 6, with 10 bases in between. The chain's CDR3 is CASSRGLAQPQHF. The CDR3 DNA reads as TGCGCCAGCAGCCGGGGGCTGGCTCAGCCCCAGCATTTT.

The rearrangement uses TRBV11-1 and TRBJ2-7; 8 bases fit TRBD2. This CDR3 spans 15 amino acids. V lost 5 bases to trimming and J lost 0 bases; unmatched junction nucleotides: 6. The germline V gene encodes CDR1 SGHAT and CDR2 FQDESV (reference sequence). This CDR3 reads CASSPGSGSSYEQYF. CDR3 nucleotides: TGTGCCAGCAGCCCAGGCAGCGGGAGCTCCTACGAGCAGTACTTC.

The chain combines TRBV2 with TRBJ2-1, with D perhaps TRBD2 (7 bases). The germline CDR1 and CDR2 sequences are SNHLY and FYNNEI. This CDR3 region has 15 residues. The V and J ends lost 3 bases and 7 bases respectively, with 16 bases between them. This chain's CDR3 is CASSDGGGGHNEQFF. In DNA form, the CDR3 reads TGTGCCAGCAGTGATGGGGGGGGCGGTCATAATGAGCAGTTCTTC.

The V and J genes are TRBV5-4 and TRBJ1-2; tentatively, D is TRBD1 (6 bases). The germline CDR1 and CDR2 sequences are SGHNT and YYREEE (reference sequence). This CDR3 contains 15 residues. The V gene lost 4 bases and the J gene lost 4 bases, with 17 bases spanning the gap. The CDR3, as DNA: TGTGCCAGCAGCATCGATTGGAACAGGGCCTATGGCTACACCTTC. Translated, it gives CASSIDWNRAYGYTF.

The chain links TRBV30 to TRBJ1-2; tentative D call: TRBD1 (5 bases). This CDR3 is built from 15 residues. CDR1 is GTSNPN and CDR2 is SVGIG in the germline V gene (reference sequence). Trimming shortened V by 5 bases and J by 2 bases, and 18 bases separated the two germline ends. Written as DNA, the CDR3 is TGTGCCTGGGACACTGTCAGGGTAAAGAACTATGGCTACACCTTC. Its translation is CAWDTVRVKNYGYTF.

The chain carries TRBV6-5 and TRBJ1-1; 7 nucleotides line up with TRBD1. The CDR3 runs to 13 residues. CDR1 and CDR2 (germline): MNHEY, SVGAGI. V was pared by 5 bases and J by 4 bases, with 4 bases of the junction left unmatched. This CDR3 reads CASSPDRATEAFF. In DNA, the CDR3 is TGTGCCAGCAGTCCCGACAGGGCCACTGAAGCTTTCTTT.

As concerns this clone: This specimen includes other DNA sequences encoding the same CDR3. The chain uses TRBV9 and TRBJ2-5; D not certain. This CDR3 is 11 amino acids long. V was pared by 4 bases and J by 5 bases, with 6 bases between. In germline, CDR1 is SGDLS, CDR2 YYNGEE. CDR3: CASSPGETQYF. The DNA for the CDR3 is TGTGCCAGCAGCCCCGGGGAGACCCAGTACTTC.

The CDR3 sequence is CASSRGLNQPQHF. The DNA for the CDR3 is TGTGCCAGCAGTCGCGGGCTCAATCAGCCCCAGCATTTT. This chain links TRBV28 with TRBJ1-5; no clear D. This CDR3 region has 13 residues. Per germline, CDR1 MDHEN and CDR2 SYDVKM. The ends were cut back, 5 bases at V and 3 bases at J, with 8 bases in the middle.

This clone appeared once. The CDR3 DNA reads as TGTGCCACCTCCTACTCTCGGGACAGAAGGGGGAAGGAACTGTTTTTT. It yields the protein CATSYSRDRRGKELFF. This chain uses TRBV15 with TRBJ1-4, with TRBD1 matching 7 bases. J was trimmed by 12 bases and V by 8 bases; bases with no gene match: 21. Germline V CDR1 and CDR2: LNHNV, YYDKDF (reference sequence). The CDR3 is made up of 16 amino acids.

The gene calls are TRBV5-1 and TRBJ2-2, with 7 positions matching TRBD1. V shed 2 bases, J shed 3 bases, and the junction held 1 base outside the gene matches. Looked up from germline, CDR1 is SGHRS and CDR2 is YFSETQ. This CDR3 spans 14 amino acids. CDR3 loop: CASSFGQDTGELFF. The CDR3 DNA reads as TGCGCCAGCAGCTTTGGACAGGACACCGGGGAGCTGTTTTTT. The complete variable domain, with remaining parts taken from reference TRBV5-1 and TRBJ2-2, reads KAGVTQTPRYLIKTRGQQVTLSCSPISGHRSVSWYQQTPGQGLQFLFEYFSETQRNKGNFPGRFSGRQFSNSRSEMNVSTLELGDSALYLCASSFGQDTGELFFGEGSRLTVL.

This chain joins TRBV28 and TRBJ2-5, with a weak D call TRBD2 (5 bases). The DNA end is a closer match to TRBJ2-7, so the J assignment may be wrong. Germline V CDR1 and CDR2: MDHEN, SYDVKM. The CDR3 has 13 residues. CDR3 loop: CASRMDGNYEQYF. The CDR3 DNA sequence: TGTGCCAGCAGGATGGACGGGAATTACGAGCAGTACTTC.

The chain carries TRBV29-1 and TRBJ1-2; no reliable D call. Germline CDR1 and CDR2: SQVTM and ANQGSEA. This CDR3 is 15 amino acids long. V was cut by 2 bases and J by 0 bases, with 13 bases left in between. CDR3 loop: CSVESFDGANYGYTF. The CDR3 DNA reads TGCAGCGTTGAATCTTTTGATGGCGCTAACTATGGCTACACCTTC.

DNA of the CDR3: TGTGCCAGCAGCTTTGGGACAGGGAACTATGGCTACACCTTC. Protein product: CASSFGTGNYGYTF. The chain combines TRBV7-6 with TRBJ1-2; 9 bases agree with TRBD1. V was clipped by 3 bases and J by 2 bases; unmatched bases: 1. CDR1 is SGHVS and CDR2 is FNYEAQ in the germline V gene. This CDR3 contains 14 residues.

The chain recombines TRBV9 with TRBJ2-1; 8 nucleotides agree with TRBD2. The CDR3 has 16 amino acids. J gave up 0 bases and V 4 bases, and 6 bases lay outside the gene matches. The germline gives CDR1 SGDLS, CDR2 YYNGEE. CDR3 nucleotide sequence: TGTGCCAGCAGCCCAAAAAGCGGGAGCTCCTACAATGAGCAGTTCTTC. The encoded protein is CASSPKSGSSYNEQFF.

The chain carries TRBV28 and TRBJ2-2, with TRBD2 matching over 10 bases. Germline lookup yields CDR1 MDHEN and CDR2 SYDVKM. The CDR3 sequence is 14 residues long. After removal of 5 bases from V and 5 bases from J, the junction contained 2 bases not matched to a gene. CDR3 in DNA: TGTGCCAGCAGTGGACTAGCGGATACCGGGGAGCTGTTTTTT. It is translated as CASSGLADTGELFF.